The entry below gives a single TCR beta chain sequence along with its context. The data were taken from a study of blood T cell repertoires in COVID-19. Background on the study: Spain, Italy and the United States supplied samples that represented acute and convalescent COVID-19.

Germline V gives CDR1 LGHNA, CDR2 YNFKEQ. V gave up 4 bases and J gave up 2 bases, with 11 bases separating them. The CDR3 is 14 amino acids. The table came from immunoSEQ multiplex PCR; TCRdb's copy has only in-frame clones and leaves some out. The sample lists some 310,000 clones, roughly 84% occurring once. The TCR originated in a man between 45 and 60 years old with active or convalescent COVID-19. The material sequenced was peripheral blood. The chain carries TRBV4-2 and TRBJ2-5; maybe TRBD1 (6 bases). DNA of the CDR3: TGTGCCAGCAGCCCCGAACAGGGACAAGAGACCCAGTACTTC. This sequence encodes CASSPEQGQETQYF.